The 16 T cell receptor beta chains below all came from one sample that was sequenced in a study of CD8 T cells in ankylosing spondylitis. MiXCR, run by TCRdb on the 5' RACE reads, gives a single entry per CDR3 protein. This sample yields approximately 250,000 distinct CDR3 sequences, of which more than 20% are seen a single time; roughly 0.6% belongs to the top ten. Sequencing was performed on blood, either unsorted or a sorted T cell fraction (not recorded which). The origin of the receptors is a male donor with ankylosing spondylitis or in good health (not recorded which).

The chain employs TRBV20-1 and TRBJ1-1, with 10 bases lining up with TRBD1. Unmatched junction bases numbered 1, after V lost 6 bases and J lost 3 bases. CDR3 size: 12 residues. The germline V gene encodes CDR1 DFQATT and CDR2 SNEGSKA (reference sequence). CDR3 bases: TGCAGTGCAGGGACAGGGGACACTGAAGCTTTCTTT. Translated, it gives CSAGTGDTEAFF.

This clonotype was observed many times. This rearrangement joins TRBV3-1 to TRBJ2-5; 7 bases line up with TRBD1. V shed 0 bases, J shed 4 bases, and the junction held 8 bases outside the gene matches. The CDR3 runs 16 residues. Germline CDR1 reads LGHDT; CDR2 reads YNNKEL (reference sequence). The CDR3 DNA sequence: TGTGCCAGCAGCCAAGATCCCGCAGGGGGATCAGAGACCCAGTACTTC. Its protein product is CASSQDPAGGSETQYF.

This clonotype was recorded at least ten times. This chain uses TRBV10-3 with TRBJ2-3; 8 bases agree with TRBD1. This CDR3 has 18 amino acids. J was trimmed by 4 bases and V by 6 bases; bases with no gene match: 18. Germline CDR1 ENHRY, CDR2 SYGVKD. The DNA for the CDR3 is TGTGCCATCAGGGGGATACCCGACAGGGGTCCCATCTCAGATACGCAGTATTTT. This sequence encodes CAIRGIPDRGPISDTQYF.

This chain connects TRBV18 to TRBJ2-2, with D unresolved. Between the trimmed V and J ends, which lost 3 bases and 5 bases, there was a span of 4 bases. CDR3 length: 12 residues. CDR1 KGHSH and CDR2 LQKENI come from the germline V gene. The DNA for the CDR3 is TGTGCCAGCTCACCGGGAACCGGGGAGCTGTTTTTT. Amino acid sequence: CASSPGTGELFF.

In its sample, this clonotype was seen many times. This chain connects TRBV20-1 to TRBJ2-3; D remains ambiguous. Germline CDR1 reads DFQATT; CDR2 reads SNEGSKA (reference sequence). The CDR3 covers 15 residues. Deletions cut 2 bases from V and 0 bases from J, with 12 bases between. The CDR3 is CSARQDVSSTDTQYF. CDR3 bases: TGCAGTGCTAGACAGGACGTATCTAGCACAGATACGCAGTATTTT.

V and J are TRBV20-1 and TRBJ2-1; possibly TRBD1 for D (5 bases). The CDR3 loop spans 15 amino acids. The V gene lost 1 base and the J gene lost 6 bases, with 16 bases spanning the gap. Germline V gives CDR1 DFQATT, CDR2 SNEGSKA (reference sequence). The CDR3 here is CSARVLQVAVNEQFF. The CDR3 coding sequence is TGCAGTGCTAGAGTATTACAGGTCGCCGTCAATGAGCAGTTCTTC.

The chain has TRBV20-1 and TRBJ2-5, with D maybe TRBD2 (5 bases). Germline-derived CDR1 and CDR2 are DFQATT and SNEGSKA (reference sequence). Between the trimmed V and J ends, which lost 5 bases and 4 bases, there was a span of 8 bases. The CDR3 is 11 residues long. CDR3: CSAVDLETQYF. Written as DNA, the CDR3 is TGCAGTGCTGTGGACTTAGAGACCCAGTACTTC.

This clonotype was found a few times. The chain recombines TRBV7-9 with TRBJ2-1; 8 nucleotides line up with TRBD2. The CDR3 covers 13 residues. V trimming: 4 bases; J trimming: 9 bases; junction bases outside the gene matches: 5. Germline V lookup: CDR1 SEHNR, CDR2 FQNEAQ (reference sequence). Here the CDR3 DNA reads TGTGCCAGCAGCTCGACTAGCGATGGTGAGCAGTTCTTC. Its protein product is CASSSTSDGEQFF.

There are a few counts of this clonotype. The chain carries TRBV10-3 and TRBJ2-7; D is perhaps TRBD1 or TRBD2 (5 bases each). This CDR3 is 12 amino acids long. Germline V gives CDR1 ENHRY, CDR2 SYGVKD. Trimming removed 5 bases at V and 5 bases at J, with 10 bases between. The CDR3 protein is CAISPQGDEQYF. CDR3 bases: TGTGCCATCAGTCCCCAGGGAGACGAGCAGTACTTC.

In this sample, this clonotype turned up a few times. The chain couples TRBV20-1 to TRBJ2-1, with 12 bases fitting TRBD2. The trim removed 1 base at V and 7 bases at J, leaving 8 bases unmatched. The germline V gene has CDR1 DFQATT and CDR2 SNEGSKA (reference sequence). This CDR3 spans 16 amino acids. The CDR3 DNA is TGCAGTGCTAGAGGGGTTCCCGGGACTAGCGGGAATGAGCAGTTCTTC. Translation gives CSARGVPGTSGNEQFF.

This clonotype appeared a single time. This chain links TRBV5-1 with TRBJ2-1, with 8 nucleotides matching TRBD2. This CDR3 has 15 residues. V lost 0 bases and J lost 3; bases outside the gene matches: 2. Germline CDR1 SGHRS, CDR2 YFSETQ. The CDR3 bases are TGCGCCAGCAGCTTGGTAGCGGGGTACTACAATGAGCAGTTCTTC. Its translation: CASSLVAGYYNEQFF. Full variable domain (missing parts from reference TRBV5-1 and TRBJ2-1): KAGVTQTPRYLIKTRGQQVTLSCSPISGHRSVSWYQQTPGQGLQFLFEYFSETQRNKGNFPGRFSGRQFSNSRSEMNVSTLELGDSALYLCASSLVAGYYNEQFFGPGTRLTVL.

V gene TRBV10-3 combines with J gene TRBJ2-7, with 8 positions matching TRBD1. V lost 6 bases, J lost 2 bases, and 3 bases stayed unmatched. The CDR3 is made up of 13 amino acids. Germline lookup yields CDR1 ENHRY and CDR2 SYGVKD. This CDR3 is CAIRGTGPYEQYF. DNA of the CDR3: TGTGCCATCAGGGGGACAGGCCCCTACGAGCAGTACTTC.

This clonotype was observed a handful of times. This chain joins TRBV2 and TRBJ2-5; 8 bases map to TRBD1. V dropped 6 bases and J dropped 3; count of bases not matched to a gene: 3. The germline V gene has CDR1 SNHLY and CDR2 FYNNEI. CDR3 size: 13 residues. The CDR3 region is CASRLDREETQYF. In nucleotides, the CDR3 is TGTGCCAGCAGGCTGGACAGGGAAGAGACCCAGTACTTC.

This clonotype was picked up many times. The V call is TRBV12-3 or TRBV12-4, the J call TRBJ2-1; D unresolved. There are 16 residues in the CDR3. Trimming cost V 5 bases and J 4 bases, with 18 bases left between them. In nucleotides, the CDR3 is TGTGCCAGCAGTCCCCGTGGAGCGTTGTTGTACAATGAGCAGTTCTTC. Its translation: CASSPRGALLYNEQFF.

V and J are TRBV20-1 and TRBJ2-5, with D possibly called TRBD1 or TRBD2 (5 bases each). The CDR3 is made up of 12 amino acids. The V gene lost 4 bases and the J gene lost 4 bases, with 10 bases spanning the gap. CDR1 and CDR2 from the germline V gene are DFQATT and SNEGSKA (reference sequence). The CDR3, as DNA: TGCAGTGCTAAGAGGGGTACAGAGACCCAGTACTTC. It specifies CSAKRGTETQYF.

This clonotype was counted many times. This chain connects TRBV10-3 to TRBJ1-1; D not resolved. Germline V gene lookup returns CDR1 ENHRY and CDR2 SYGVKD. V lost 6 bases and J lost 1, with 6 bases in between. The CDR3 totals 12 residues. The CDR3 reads CAIREGNTEAFF. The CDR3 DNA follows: TGTGCCATCAGGGAGGGGAACACTGAAGCTTTCTTT.